Described below is a single T cell receptor beta chain sequence and its context. This clonotype was observed once. Its specific antigen is unknown. No per-base quality is available; no much larger clone lies one base away. One read offers little support. The source of the sample is a study of CD8 T cells in ankylosing spondylitis (dated by TCRdb to about 2017). Context from the whole study: T cell receptor beta repertoires were profiled in healthy donors and ankylosing spondylitis patients so that disease-linked TCR variants could be found. The whole study cohort included 85 to 120 healthy donors and 25 or so ankylosing spondylitis patients. Peripheral blood was sampled, and synovial fluid was also collected from ankylosing spondylitis patients. Paper-wide results and their limitations: The disease-linked clones showed a CD8+ phenotype and occurred at relatively low frequencies in peripheral blood. Some motif variants were previously reported in synovial fluid and blood of reactive arthritis patients, suggesting common disease-initiation mechanisms. Blood from ankylosing spondylitis patients appeared to be characterized by a TCR beta motif composed of under 10 highly homologous amino acid variants. According to the report, matched synovial fluid samples from ankylosing spondylitis patients were significantly enriched for the disease-linked clones.

V is reduced by 4 bases and J by 4 bases, leaving a spacing of 3 bases between them. The germline V gene gives CDR1 as KGHDR and CDR2 as SFDVKD. The CDR3, from cysteine to phenylalanine, totals 11 residues. Only the CDR3 portion is preserved as DNA: 33 bases, with reading frame beginning at the first base. Sequenced on an Illumina HiSeq 2500. TCR beta libraries were prepared by quantitative 5'-RACE with molecular barcodes. The authors' analysis ran thus. A new computational method based on a probabilistic model of VDJ rearrangement was used to identify disease-linked TCR variants. The public reads were reprocessed in TCRdb via fastp at Q25 and MiXCR, keeping in-frame beta chains. Each CDR3 protein gets just one entry, which takes the most common genes and DNA from the rows behind it. The V and J calls and clone size are TCRdb's, not the authors'. Across this sample there are some 400,000 distinct CDR3 sequences, with approximately 20% seen only once. Roughly a sixth of the sample is in the top ten clones.

The receptor comes from a male donor with ankylosing spondylitis. The chain joins TRBV24-1 to TRBJ1-2, with an unclear D gene assignment. The source material was blood, either unsorted or a sorted T cell fraction (not recorded which). The CDR3 protein: CATSDFYGYTF. The nucleotides read TGTGCCACCAGTGACTTCTATGGCTACACCTTC.